These 26 T cell receptor beta chains share one sample of origin, sequenced in a study of T cell responses to AZD1222 COVID-19 vaccine. Sequencing used immunoSEQ multiplex PCR; TCRdb keeps in-frame clones, though not all of them. The sample carries fewer than 200,000 clones, around nine tenths recorded once. The sample in question was peripheral blood, obtained 28 days after the second AZD1222 dose. The receptor set was obtained from an adult who received the AZD1222 COVID-19 vaccine.

The V gene is TRBV28, the J gene TRBJ2-6, with no clear D. The CDR3 loop spans 11 amino acids. From germline, CDR1 is MDHEN and CDR2 SYDVKM. The V end was cut by 4 bases, the J end by 16 bases, with 11 bases between. CDR3 nucleotide sequence: TGTGCCAGCAGTTCATTTAGGGTTCTGACTTTC. Translating it yields CASSSFRVLTF.

This rearrangement joins TRBV6-2 or TRBV6-3 to TRBJ2-7; tentative D call: TRBD1 (5 bases). Per the germline V gene, CDR1 is MNHEY and CDR2 is SVGEGT. V lost 6 bases and J 6 bases, leaving 18 bases between the germline ends. CDR3 length equals 14 residues. The CDR3 DNA reads as TGTGCCAGCAGCGCAGGGTCCTCCCTGAGCGAGCAGTACTTC. Protein sequence: CASSAGSSLSEQYF.

The rearrangement uses TRBV9 and TRBJ2-2; D unresolved. This CDR3 comprises 15 residues. Between the trimmed V and J ends, which lost 0 bases and 4 bases, there was a span of 10 bases. Looked up from germline, CDR1 is SGDLS and CDR2 is YYNGEE. In nucleotides, the CDR3 is TGTGCCAGCAGCGTAGGGTCCGAACCCACCGGGGAGCTGTTTTTT. Translating it yields CASSVGSEPTGELFF. Full variable domain (missing parts from reference TRBV9 and TRBJ2-2): DSGVTQTPKHLITATGQRVTLRCSPRSGDLSVYWYQQSLDQGLQFLIQYYNGEERAKGNILERFSAQQFPDLHSELNLSSLELGDSALYFCASSVGSEPTGELFFGEGSRLTVL.

V gene TRBV20-1 combines with J gene TRBJ1-5; no clear D gene. CDR1 DFQATT and CDR2 SNEGSKA come from the germline V gene (reference sequence). This CDR3 is built from 13 residues. The V gene lost 3 bases and the J gene lost 7 bases, with 13 bases spanning the gap. CDR3 bases: TGCAGTGCTAGTGGAGGACCTGGGCAGCCCCAGCATTTT. Its protein product is CSASGGPGQPQHF.

The J gene is TRBJ1-2, the V gene TRBV27; no definite D call. The germline V gene has CDR1 MNHEY and CDR2 SMNVEV (reference sequence). V was clipped by 7 bases and J by 4 bases, with 10 bases between them. The length of the CDR3 is 12 residues. In DNA, the CDR3 is TGTGCCAGCAAGGGCGGCTTCTATGGCTACACCTTC. Protein sequence: CASKGGFYGYTF.

The chain has TRBV7-9 and TRBJ2-1, with TRBD1 matching over 8 bases. This CDR3 spans 17 amino acids. Germline lookup yields CDR1 SEHNR and CDR2 FQNEAQ (reference sequence). Trimming at V came to 5 bases and at J to 0 bases, leaving 9 bases not matched to a gene. Here the CDR3 reads CASSVRQGISSYNEQFF. CDR3 coding DNA: TGTGCCAGCAGCGTAAGACAGGGGATCAGCTCCTACAATGAGCAGTTCTTC.

The chain couples TRBV4-2 to TRBJ1-4, with 7 bases fitting TRBD1. CDR3 length: 17 residues. The germline V gene encodes CDR1 LGHNA and CDR2 YNFKEQ. Losses at the gene ends were 0 bases for V and 3 bases for J; bases not matched to a gene: 7. The CDR3 DNA sequence: TGTGCCAGCAGCCAAGAAGAGGCCGGGACAGCTAATGAAAAACTGTTTTTT. Translating it yields CASSQEEAGTANEKLFF.

Comment on this clone: Other DNA sequences in the same sample also yield this CDR3. J is TRBJ1-3 and V is TRBV12-3 or TRBV12-4; D gene uncertain. This CDR3 is built from 12 residues. The germline V and J ends were trimmed by 2 bases and 1 base, with 0 bases remaining between them. As DNA, the CDR3 is TGTGCCAGCAGTTTATCTGGAAACACCATATATTTT. Its protein product is CASSLSGNTIYF.

V usage is TRBV7-2 and J usage is TRBJ1-5; D possibly corresponds to TRBD1 (6 bases). Germline values: CDR1 SGHTA, CDR2 FQGNSA. Trimming pared 3 bases from V and 4 bases from J, leaving 13 bases between. The CDR3 spans 15 residues. The CDR3 region is CASSFGGASNQPQHF. The CDR3 bases are TGTGCCAGCAGCTTTGGGGGCGCTTCAAATCAGCCCCAGCATTTT.

V gene TRBV12-3 or TRBV12-4 combines with J gene TRBJ2-7; D call uncertain. This CDR3 region has 13 residues. V was pared by 3 bases and J by 3 bases, with 9 bases between. The CDR3 sequence: CASSFGTYYEQYF. CDR3 DNA: TGTGCCAGCAGTTTCGGCACGTACTACGAGCAGTACTTC.

The V gene is TRBV2, the J gene TRBJ1-4; 8 nucleotides align to TRBD1. With 4 bases clipped from V and 5 bases from J, the junction kept 3 bases outside the gene matches. CDR1 is SNHLY and CDR2 is FYNNEI in the germline V gene. This CDR3 contains 14 residues. The CDR3 DNA reads as TGTGCCAGCAGTGCACAGGGGGTAAATGAAAAACTGTTTTTT. Translated: CASSAQGVNEKLFF.

V usage is TRBV11-2 and J usage is TRBJ1-2; D call uncertain. Germline CDR1 is SGHAT and CDR2 is FQNNGV. The CDR3 contains 14 residues. V was shortened by 4 bases and J by 4 bases, with 13 bases between the two germline ends. As DNA, the CDR3 is TGTGCCAGCAGCTCCCCAAAGGTCATCTATGGCTACACCTTC. The encoded protein is CASSSPKVIYGYTF.

This chain connects TRBV29-1 to TRBJ1-1; 8 bases fit TRBD1. The CDR3 runs to 13 residues. With 6 bases clipped from V and 4 bases from J, the junction kept 7 bases outside the gene matches. Germline CDR1 is SQVTM and CDR2 is ANQGSEA. The CDR3 is CSVATGVGTEAFF. CDR3 DNA: TGCAGCGTCGCGACAGGGGTGGGCACTGAAGCTTTCTTT.

The chain carries TRBV10-2 and TRBJ2-3; TRBD2 matches 8 bases. V was pared by 4 bases and J by 2 bases, with 5 bases of the junction left unmatched. The CDR3 length is 15 residues. Germline CDR1 and CDR2: WSHSY and SAAADI. The CDR3 sequence is CASSGTSWLTDTQYF. The CDR3 DNA sequence: TGCGCCAGCAGTGGGACTAGCTGGCTCACAGATACGCAGTATTTT.

This rearrangement joins TRBV18 to TRBJ1-1; D gene unclear. The V end lost 0 bases, the J end lost 5 bases, and 7 bases lay between the germline ends. Per the germline V gene, CDR1 is KGHSH and CDR2 is LQKENI. The CDR3 consists of 13 residues. The CDR3 coding sequence is TGTGCCAGCTCACCACCGATTCCGACTGAAGCTTTCTTT. Translating it yields CASSPPIPTEAFF. Supplemented by reference TRBV18 and TRBJ1-1, the full variable domain reads NAGVMQNPRHLVRRRGQEARLRCSPMKGHSHVYWYRQLPEEGLKFMVYLQKENIIDESGMPKERFSAEFPKEGPSILRIQQVVRGDSAAYFCASSPPIPTEAFFGQGTRLTVV.

CDR3 sequence (DNA): TGTGCCAGCAGCTTAGGGGGGTATTATGGCTACACCTTC. It specifies CASSLGGYYGYTF. The chain recombines TRBV5-8 with TRBJ1-2, with a possible D match to TRBD1 (6 bases). Trimming left V 2 bases short and J 5 bases short, with 10 bases between. Looked up from germline, CDR1 is SGHTS and CDR2 is YDEGEE. The CDR3 length is 13 residues.

The rearrangement links TRBV9 to TRBJ1-1; D gene unclear. In germline, CDR1 is SGDLS, CDR2 YYNGEE. With 0 bases removed from V and 2 bases from J, the gap between germline ends came to 5 bases. CDR3 length: 13 residues. The CDR3 DNA follows: TGTGCCAGCAGCGTAGACATAAACACTGAAGCTTTCTTT. Residues: CASSVDINTEAFF.

The chain has TRBV30 and TRBJ2-6, with D hard to call. The CDR3 has 17 amino acids. The germline V and J ends were trimmed by 7 bases and 0 bases, with 19 bases remaining between them. CDR1 and CDR2 (germline): GTSNPN, SVGIG (reference sequence). CDR3 residues: CASTTEAASSGANVLTF. The CDR3 nucleotides read TGTGCCTCCACTACCGAGGCAGCGAGCTCTGGGGCCAACGTCCTGACTTTC.

The chain couples TRBV19 to TRBJ1-1, with D tentatively TRBD1 (5 bases). Between the trimmed V and J ends, which lost 9 bases and 4 bases, there was a span of 18 bases. Germline V gene lookup returns CDR1 LNHDA and CDR2 SQIVND (reference sequence). This CDR3 has 14 amino acids. CDR3 DNA: TGTGCCAGCAAAATTCCGGGACTTGGCACTGAAGCTTTCTTT. This translates into CASKIPGLGTEAFF. Variable domain in full (rest from reference TRBV19 and TRBJ1-1): DGGITQSPKYLFRKEGQNVTLSCEQNLNHDAMYWYRQDPGQGLRLIYYSQIVNDFQKGDIAEGYSVSREKKESFPLTVTSAQKNPTAFYLCASKIPGLGTEAFFGQGTRLTVV.

This clone has only a few counts. The J gene is TRBJ1-2, the V gene TRBV27; the match to TRBD1 covers 8 bases. Germline V gives CDR1 MNHEY, CDR2 SMNVEV (reference sequence). V shed 4 bases, J shed 2 bases, and the junction held 6 bases outside the gene matches. The length of the CDR3 is 15 residues. The CDR3 here is CASSSERTGNYGYTF. In nucleotides, the CDR3 is TGTGCCAGCAGTTCCGAGAGGACAGGGAACTATGGCTACACCTTC.

The rearrangement links TRBV7-9 to TRBJ2-7; TRBD1 is a possible D gene (6 bases). The CDR3 totals 18 residues. The germline V and J ends were trimmed by 2 bases and 3 bases, with 23 bases remaining between them. The germline gives CDR1 SEHNR, CDR2 FQNEAQ (reference sequence). DNA of the CDR3: TGTGCCAGCAGCTTATTAGGTTTTGGTCAGGGGTTGTTCTACGAGCAGTACTTC. This translates into CASSLLGFGQGLFYEQYF.

The rearrangement links TRBV9 to TRBJ2-5, with TRBD2 matching 8 bases. The CDR3 totals 17 residues. The germline CDR1 and CDR2 sequences are SGDLS and YYNGEE. With V trimmed by 4 bases and J by 4 bases, 15 bases remained unmatched. The CDR3 is CASSPRGSGVVGETQYF. The CDR3 region has the DNA TGTGCCAGCAGCCCCCGGGGTAGCGGGGTGGTAGGAGAGACCCAGTACTTC.

This chain uses TRBV2 with TRBJ1-4; D gene ambiguous. This CDR3 comprises 16 residues. V lost 4 bases and J lost 0, with 12 bases in between. Germline CDR1 reads SNHLY; CDR2 reads FYNNEI. The CDR3 DNA sequence: TGTGCCAGCAGTGTTAACAGCCCAACAACTAATGAAAAACTGTTTTTT. Protein sequence: CASSVNSPTTNEKLFF.

V gene TRBV18 combines with J gene TRBJ2-6; TRBD2 matches 8 bases. This CDR3 is built from 14 residues. The trim removed 8 bases at V and 2 bases at J, leaving 2 bases unmatched. CDR1 is KGHSH and CDR2 is LQKENI in the germline V gene. In DNA, the CDR3 is TGTGCCAGCGCGGGGGGCACTGGGGCCAACGTCCTGACTTTC. It translates to CASAGGTGANVLTF. The full variable domain, with the rest looked up from reference TRBV18 and TRBJ2-6, is NAGVMQNPRHLVRRRGQEARLRCSPMKGHSHVYWYRQLPEEGLKFMVYLQKENIIDESGMPKERFSAEFPKEGPSILRIQQVVRGDSAAYFCASAGGTGANVLTFGAGSRLTVL.

V is TRBV15 and J is TRBJ1-1; D is ambiguous. The length of the CDR3 is 17 residues. Germline V lookup: CDR1 LNHNV, CDR2 YYDKDF (reference sequence). The germline V and J ends were trimmed by 3 bases and 4 bases, with 21 bases remaining between them. The DNA of the CDR3 is TGTGCCACCAGCAGTCCCCCGAATGGGGAAGGGTCCACTGAAGCTTTCTTT. This gives the protein CATSSPPNGEGSTEAFF. Variable domain in full (rest from reference TRBV15 and TRBJ1-1): DAMVIQNPRYQVTQFGKPVTLSCSQTLNHNVMYWYQQKSSQAPKLLFHYYDKDFNNEADTPDNFQSRRPNTSFCFLDIRSPGLGDTAMYLCATSSPPNGEGSTEAFFGQGTRLTVV.

This clone was observed once. The V gene is TRBV18, the J gene TRBJ1-2; D perhaps matches TRBD1 (6 bases). The length of the CDR3 is 15 residues. Germline V gene lookup returns CDR1 KGHSH and CDR2 LQKENI. V dropped 5 bases and J dropped 2 bases, with 15 bases sitting between them. The CDR3 coding sequence is TGTGCCAGCTCAGTTGCAGGGGAAACAAACTATGGCTACACCTTC. It encodes CASSVAGETNYGYTF.